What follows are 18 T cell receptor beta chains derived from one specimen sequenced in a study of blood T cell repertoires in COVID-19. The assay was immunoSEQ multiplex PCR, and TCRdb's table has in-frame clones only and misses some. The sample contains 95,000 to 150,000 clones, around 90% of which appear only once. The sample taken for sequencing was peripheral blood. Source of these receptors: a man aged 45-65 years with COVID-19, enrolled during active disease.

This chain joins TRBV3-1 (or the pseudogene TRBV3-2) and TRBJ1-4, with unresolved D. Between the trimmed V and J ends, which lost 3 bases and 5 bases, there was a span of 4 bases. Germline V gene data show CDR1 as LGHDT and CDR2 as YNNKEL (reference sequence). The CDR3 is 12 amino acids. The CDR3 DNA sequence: TGTGCCAGCAGCCACAGGAATGAAAAACTGTTTTTT. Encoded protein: CASSHRNEKLFF.

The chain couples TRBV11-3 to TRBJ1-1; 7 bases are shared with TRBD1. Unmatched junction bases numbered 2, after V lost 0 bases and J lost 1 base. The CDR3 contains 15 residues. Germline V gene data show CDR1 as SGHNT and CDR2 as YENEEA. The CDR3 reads CASSLDGTENTEAFF. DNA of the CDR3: TGTGCCAGCAGCTTAGACGGGACAGAGAACACTGAAGCTTTCTTT.

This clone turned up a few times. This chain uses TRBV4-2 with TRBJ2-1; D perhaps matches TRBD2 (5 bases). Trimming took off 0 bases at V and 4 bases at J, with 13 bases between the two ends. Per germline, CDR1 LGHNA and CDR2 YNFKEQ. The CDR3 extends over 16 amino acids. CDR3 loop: CASSQDIPRLYNEQFF. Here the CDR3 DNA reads TGTGCCAGCAGCCAAGATATCCCGCGACTATACAATGAGCAGTTCTTC.

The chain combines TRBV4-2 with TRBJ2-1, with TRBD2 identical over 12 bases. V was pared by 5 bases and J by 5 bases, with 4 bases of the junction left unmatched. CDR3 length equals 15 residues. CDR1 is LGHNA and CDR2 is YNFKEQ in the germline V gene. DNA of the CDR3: TGTGCCAGCAGCATACGGACTAGCGGGAACAATGAGCAGTTCTTC. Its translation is CASSIRTSGNNEQFF.

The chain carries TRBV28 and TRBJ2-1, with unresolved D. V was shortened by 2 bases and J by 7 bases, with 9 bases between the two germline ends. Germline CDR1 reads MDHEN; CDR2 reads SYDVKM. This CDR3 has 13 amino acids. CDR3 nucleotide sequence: TGTGCCAGCAGTTTAAATTCTAGAAATGAGCAGTTCTTC. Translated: CASSLNSRNEQFF.

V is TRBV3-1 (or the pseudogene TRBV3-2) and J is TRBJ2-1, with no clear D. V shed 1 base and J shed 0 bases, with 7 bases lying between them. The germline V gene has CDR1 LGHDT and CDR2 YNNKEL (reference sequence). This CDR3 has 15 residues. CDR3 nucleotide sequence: TGTGCCAGCAGCCAAGGAGTGAGCTCCTACAATGAGCAGTTCTTC. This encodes CASSQGVSSYNEQFF.

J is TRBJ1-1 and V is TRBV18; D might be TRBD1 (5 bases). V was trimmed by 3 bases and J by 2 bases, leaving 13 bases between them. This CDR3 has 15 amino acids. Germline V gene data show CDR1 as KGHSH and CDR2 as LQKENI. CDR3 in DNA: TGTGCCAGCTCACCGGACAATTGGGGTAACACTGAAGCTTTCTTT. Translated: CASSPDNWGNTEAFF.

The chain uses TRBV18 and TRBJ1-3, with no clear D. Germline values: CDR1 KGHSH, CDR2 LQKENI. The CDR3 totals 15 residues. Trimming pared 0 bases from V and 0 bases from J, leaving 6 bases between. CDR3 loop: CASSPPSLSGNTIYF. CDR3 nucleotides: TGTGCCAGCTCACCACCATCCCTCTCTGGAAACACCATATATTTT.

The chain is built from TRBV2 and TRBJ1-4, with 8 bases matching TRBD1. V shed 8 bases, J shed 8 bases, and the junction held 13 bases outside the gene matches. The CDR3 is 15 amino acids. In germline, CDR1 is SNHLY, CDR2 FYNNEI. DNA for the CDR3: TGTGCCAGCCATAAGGACAGGGTAAATTTCGAAAAACTGTTTTTT. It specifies CASHKDRVNFEKLFF.

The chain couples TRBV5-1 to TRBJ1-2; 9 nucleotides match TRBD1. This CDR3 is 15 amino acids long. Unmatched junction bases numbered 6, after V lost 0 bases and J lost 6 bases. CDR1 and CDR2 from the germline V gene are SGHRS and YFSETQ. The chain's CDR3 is CASSLAGQGIDGYTF. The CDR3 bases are TGCGCCAGCAGCTTGGCGGGACAGGGTATTGATGGCTACACCTTC.

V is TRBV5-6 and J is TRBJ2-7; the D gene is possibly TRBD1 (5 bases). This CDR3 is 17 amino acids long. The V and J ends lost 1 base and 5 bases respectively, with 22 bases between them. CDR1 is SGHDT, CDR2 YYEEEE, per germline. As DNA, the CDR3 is TGTGCCAGCAGCTTGTTGTGGGGCAGCCGAAGGGAACACGAGCAGTACGTC. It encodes CASSLLWGSRREHEQYV.

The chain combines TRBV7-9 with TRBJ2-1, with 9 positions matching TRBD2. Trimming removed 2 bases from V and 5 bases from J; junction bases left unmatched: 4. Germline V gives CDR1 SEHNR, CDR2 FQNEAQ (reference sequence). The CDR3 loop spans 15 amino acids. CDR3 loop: CASSLTTSGHNEQFF. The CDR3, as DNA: TGTGCCAGCAGCTTAACGACTAGCGGCCACAATGAGCAGTTCTTC.

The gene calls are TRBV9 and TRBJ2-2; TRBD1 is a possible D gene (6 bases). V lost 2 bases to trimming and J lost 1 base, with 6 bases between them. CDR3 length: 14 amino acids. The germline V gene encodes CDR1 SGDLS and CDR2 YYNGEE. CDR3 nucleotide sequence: TGTGCCAGCAGCGTGGACAGGAACACCGGGGAGCTGTTTTTT. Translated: CASSVDRNTGELFF.

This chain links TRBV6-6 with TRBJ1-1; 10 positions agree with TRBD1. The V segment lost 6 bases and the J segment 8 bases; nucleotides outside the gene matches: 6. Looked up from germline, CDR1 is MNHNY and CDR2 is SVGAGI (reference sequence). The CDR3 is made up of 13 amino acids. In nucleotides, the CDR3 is TGTGCCAGCAGAGACAGGGGGCCGGCCGAAGCTTTCTTT. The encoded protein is CASRDRGPAEAFF.

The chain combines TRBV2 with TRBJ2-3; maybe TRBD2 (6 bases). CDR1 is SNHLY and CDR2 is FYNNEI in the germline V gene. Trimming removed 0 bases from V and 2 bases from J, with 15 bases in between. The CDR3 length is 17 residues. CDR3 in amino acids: CASSEALRAGLTDTQYF. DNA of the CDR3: TGTGCCAGCAGTGAAGCGCTTCGTGCGGGACTCACAGATACGCAGTATTTT.

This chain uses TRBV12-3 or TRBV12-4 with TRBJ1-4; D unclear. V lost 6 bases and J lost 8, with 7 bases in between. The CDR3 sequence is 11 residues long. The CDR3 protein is CASRSQEKLFF. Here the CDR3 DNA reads TGTGCCAGCAGATCACAGGAAAAACTGTTTTTT.

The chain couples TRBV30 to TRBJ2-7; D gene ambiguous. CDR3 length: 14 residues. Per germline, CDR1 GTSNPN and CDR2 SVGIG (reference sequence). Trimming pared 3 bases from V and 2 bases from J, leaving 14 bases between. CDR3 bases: TGTGCCTGGAGGTCAGGCCAAATAACCTACGAGCAGTACTTC. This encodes CAWRSGQITYEQYF.

CDR3 loop: CASSLTGNYGYTF. The CDR3 DNA reads as TGTGCCAGCAGTCTGACAGGGAACTATGGCTACACCTTC. The chain employs TRBV6-5 and TRBJ1-2; 7 bases agree with TRBD1. In germline, CDR1 is MNHEY, CDR2 SVGAGI. CDR3 length: 13 residues. V shed 5 bases and J 2 bases; nucleotides not matched to a gene: 2.